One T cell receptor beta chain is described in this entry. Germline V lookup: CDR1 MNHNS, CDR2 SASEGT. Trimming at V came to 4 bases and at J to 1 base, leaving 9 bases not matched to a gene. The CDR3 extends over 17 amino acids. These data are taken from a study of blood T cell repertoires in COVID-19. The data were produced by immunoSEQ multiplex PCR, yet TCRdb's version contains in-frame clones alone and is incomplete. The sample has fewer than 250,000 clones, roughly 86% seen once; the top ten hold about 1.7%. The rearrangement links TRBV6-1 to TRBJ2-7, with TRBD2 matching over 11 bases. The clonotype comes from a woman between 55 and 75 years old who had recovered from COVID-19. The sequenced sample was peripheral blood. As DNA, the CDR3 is TGTGCCAGCAGTGCCCGACTAGCGGGGCTTAGATCCTACGAGCAGTACTTC. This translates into CASSARLAGLRSYEQYF.